These 19 T cell receptor beta chains came from one sample sequenced in a study of tumor-infiltrating lymphocytes in localized non-small cell lung cancer. Produced via immunoSEQ multiplex PCR; TCRdb's table is partial and in-frame only. This repertoire shows thousands of clones, around three quarters found once; its top ten account for about 6%. Material: uninvolved lung tissue not adjacent to the tumor. All receptors derive from a human donor with non-small cell lung cancer.

The genes are TRBV6-1 and TRBJ1-2; D is unclear. The germline gives CDR1 MNHNS, CDR2 SASEGT. The CDR3 totals 16 residues. V was cut by 2 bases and J by 5 bases, with 18 bases left in between. The CDR3 reads CASSEHFRFGEYGYTF. The CDR3 DNA reads TGTGCCAGCAGTGAACACTTCCGGTTTGGGGAGTATGGCTACACCTTC.

The chain combines TRBV21-1 with TRBJ2-7; whether TRBD1, the table's D call, matches the DNA was not checked. TRBV21-1 is flagged as a pseudogene. CDR3 length: 15 amino acids. CDR3 amino acids: CASSKGADRVGEQYF. The CDR3 coding sequence is TGTGCCAGCAGCAAAGGAGCGGACAGGGTAGGGGAGCAGTACTTC.

The chain joins TRBV28 to TRBJ2-5; TRBD1 matches 7 bases. Trimming took 3 bases from V and 4 from J; bases not matched to a gene: 8. The CDR3 is 15 amino acids. Germline V gene sequence: CDR1 MDHEN, CDR2 SYDVKM. This CDR3 reads CASSFLAGGLETQYF. As DNA, the CDR3 is TGTGCCAGCAGTTTCCTAGCAGGGGGTCTAGAGACCCAGTACTTC.

This chain uses TRBV7-9 with TRBJ2-3, with TRBD2 matching 12 bases. Germline lookup yields CDR1 SEHNR and CDR2 FQNEAQ (reference sequence). Trimming at V came to 8 bases and at J to 3 bases, leaving 0 bases not matched to a gene. This CDR3 region has 13 residues. The CDR3 sequence is CASLAGGTDTQYF. The CDR3 bases are TGTGCCAGCCTAGCGGGAGGGACAGATACGCAGTATTTT. Looking up the rest from reference TRBV7-9 and TRBJ2-3 gives the full variable domain: DTGVSQNPRHKITKRGQNVTFRCDPISEHNRLYWYRQTLGQGPEFLTYFQNEAQLEKSRLLSDRFSAERPKGSFSTLEIQRTEQGDSAMYLCASLAGGTDTQYFGPGTRLTVL.

A single count supports this clone. The chain has TRBV7-2 and TRBJ2-2; the D is unclear. V shed 6 bases and J shed 4 bases, with 9 bases lying between them. The CDR3 is 13 amino acids. CDR1 and CDR2 (germline): SGHTA, FQGNSA. The CDR3 nucleotides are TGTGCCAGCAGTCTACCGAGCACCGGGGAGCTGTTTTTT. This gives the protein CASSLPSTGELFF.

The gene calls are TRBV2 and TRBJ2-7; 10 bases agree with TRBD1. CDR3 length equals 13 residues. The junction had 5 bases not matched to a gene; V was cut back by 7 bases and J by 5 bases. Germline V gives CDR1 SNHLY, CDR2 FYNNEI. The CDR3 coding sequence is TGTGCCAGCACCCGGGACAGGGGTGACGAGCAGTACTTC. Its protein is CASTRDRGDEQYF.

The CDR3 DNA is TGTGCCAGCAAGACACCCTGGACTGAAAAACTGTTTTTT. This codes for CASKTPWTEKLFF. The chain joins TRBV28 to TRBJ1-4, with D uncertain. The length of the CDR3 is 13 residues. CDR1 and CDR2 (germline): MDHEN, SYDVKM. With 7 bases removed from V and 7 bases from J, the gap between germline ends came to 13 bases.

CDR3 sequence: CASNRQNTGELFF. The CDR3 nucleotides read TGTGCCAGTAATCGGCAGAACACCGGGGAGCTGTTTTTT. The V gene is TRBV19, the J gene TRBJ2-2; D call uncertain. In germline, CDR1 is LNHDA, CDR2 SQIVND (reference sequence). The V end was cut by 7 bases, the J end by 1 base, with 7 bases between. The CDR3 extends over 13 amino acids.

This rearrangement joins TRBV29-1 to TRBJ2-1, with 7 bases aligning to TRBD1. Germline assignment: CDR1 SQVTM and CDR2 ANQGSEA. J gave up 4 bases and V 3 bases, and 3 bases lay outside the gene matches. The CDR3 has 13 amino acids. The CDR3 region has the DNA TGCAGCGTTGAGGGGACAGAATACAATGAGCAGTTCTTC. Translation: CSVEGTEYNEQFF.

The J gene is TRBJ2-2, the V gene TRBV9; D uncertain. Germline assignment: CDR1 SGDLS and CDR2 YYNGEE. Deletions cut 5 bases from V and 1 base from J, with 9 bases between. CDR3 length equals 14 residues. The CDR3 sequence is CASRFGGNTGELFF. The DNA of the CDR3 is TGTGCCAGCAGGTTTGGTGGGAACACCGGGGAGCTGTTTTTT.

The chain has TRBV4-3 and TRBJ2-3, with 8 bases fitting TRBD1. Germline lookup yields CDR1 LGHNA and CDR2 YSLEER. V lost 4 bases to trimming and J lost 1 base; unmatched junction nucleotides: 4. The CDR3 runs 15 residues. The CDR3: CASSLQGDGTDTQYF. CDR3 sequence (DNA): TGCGCCAGCAGCCTACAGGGGGACGGCACAGATACGCAGTATTTT.

There are a few counts of this clone. Relative to the germline gene, one junction end is altered; a read error may explain this. The gene calls are TRBV7-7 and TRBJ2-5, with D unresolved. Germline V gene data show CDR1 as SSHAT and CDR2 as FNYEAQ (reference sequence). The CDR3 length is 13 residues. CDR3 region: CASSLVREETQYF. The CDR3 region has the DNA TGTGCTAGCAGCTTAGTAAGGGAAGAGACCCAGTACTTC.

This chain connects TRBV28 to TRBJ2-5; 12 bases align to TRBD2. The CDR3 consists of 16 residues. J lost 2 bases, V lost 3 bases, and 4 bases had no gene match. From germline, CDR1 is MDHEN and CDR2 SYDVKM. The CDR3 region has the DNA TGTGCCAGCAGTTTTCCCCTAGCGGGAGGGCAAGAGACCCAGTACTTC. Its protein product is CASSFPLAGGQETQYF.

The V call is TRBV5-4, the J call TRBJ2-7; perhaps TRBD2 as D (5 bases). V lost 2 bases and J lost 7, with 13 bases in between. Germline assignment: CDR1 SGHNT and CDR2 YYREEE (reference sequence). This CDR3 spans 13 amino acids. The CDR3 DNA follows: TGTGCCAGCAGCTTTCCCGACGGCGGGGAGCAGTACTTC. This gives the protein CASSFPDGGEQYF. Using reference TRBV5-4 and TRBJ2-7 for the parts outside the CDR3, the full variable domain is ETGVTQSPTHLIKTRGQQVTLRCSSQSGHNTVSWYQQALGQGPQFIFQYYREEENGRGNFPPRFSGLQFPNYSSELNVNALELDDSALYLCASSFPDGGEQYFGPGTRLTVT.

The V gene is TRBV5-8, the J gene TRBJ1-2; 8 nucleotides line up with TRBD1. The CDR3 has 13 residues. The V segment lost 4 bases and the J segment 7 bases; nucleotides outside the gene matches: 6. CDR1 is SGHTS, CDR2 YDEGEE, per germline. CDR3 sequence reads: CASSIGQGRGYTF. CDR3 in DNA: TGTGCCAGCAGCATCGGACAGGGTCGTGGCTACACCTTC.

The rearrangement joins TRBV27 to TRBJ1-1; D not resolved. The CDR3 runs to 14 residues. Germline V CDR1 and CDR2: MNHEY, SMNVEV (reference sequence). Between the trimmed V and J ends, which lost 4 bases and 5 bases, there was a span of 14 bases. DNA of the CDR3: TGTGCCAGCAGTTCGACATGGGGTGGGACTGAAGCTTTCTTT. Protein product: CASSSTWGGTEAFF.

This clone is classed as medium-sized. The chain employs TRBV4-3 and TRBJ2-2, with TRBD2 matching 9 bases. Trimming at V came to 1 base and at J to 5 bases, leaving 17 bases not matched to a gene. The V gene's germline CDR1 is LGHNA and CDR2 YSLEER. There are 20 residues in the CDR3. The CDR3: CASSQAPPALAGEGTGELFF. CDR3 nucleotides: TGCGCCAGCAGCCAAGCCCCTCCGGCCTTAGCGGGAGAAGGGACCGGGGAGCTGTTTTTT.

The genes are TRBV6-5 and TRBJ2-7, with TRBD1 as a possible D gene (6 bases). V lost 0 bases and J lost 2, with 11 bases in between. The CDR3 has 15 amino acids. Germline values: CDR1 MNHEY, CDR2 SVGAGI. CDR3 residues: CASSYSNRVTYEQYF. In DNA form, the CDR3 reads TGTGCCAGCAGTTACTCGAACAGGGTAACCTACGAGCAGTACTTC.

The chain couples TRBV30 to TRBJ1-4; tentative D call: TRBD1 (5 bases). Germline loops: CDR1 GTSNPN, CDR2 SVGIG (reference sequence). The CDR3 totals 12 residues. CDR3 loop: CAAEGDNEKLFF. The CDR3 nucleotides read TGTGCGGCGGAAGGGGATAATGAAAAACTGTTTTTT.